This TCR beta chain is from a study of shared clonotypes between healthy human individuals. Germline CDR1 and CDR2: SGHRS and YFSETQ. V shed 5 bases and J 4 bases; nucleotides not matched to a gene: 15. The CDR3 extends over 16 amino acids. TCRdb keeps only in-frame clones here, not all; method: immunoSEQ multiplex PCR. The data contain 2.5 million or so clones, around nine tenths of them seen just once; the ten biggest clones take up around 0.14%. Sequenced material: naive CD4+ T cells sorted from blood. Subset noted: CD45RA+ positively selected. This chain uses TRBV5-1 with TRBJ2-7; 7 nucleotides match TRBD1. The source of this sequence is a man in his late teens or twenties in good health. CDR3: CASSPTSTGRYYEQYF. In DNA form, the CDR3 reads TGCGCCAGCAGTCCCACCTCGACAGGGAGATATTACGAGCAGTACTTC.